This T cell receptor (beta chain) comes out of a study of T-cell memory formation after mild COVID-19. Looking at the study overall: The study found TCR clusters largely donor specific.

In TCRdb, the 5' RACE reads were re-called with MiXCR into one record per CDR3 protein. The table records roughly 14,000 distinct CDR3 sequences, around 20% of them present only once. With regard to this clonotype: Its specificity is not known.

Losses at the gene ends were 6 bases for V and 2 bases for J; bases not matched to a gene: 11. The CDR3 totals 17 residues. The study's findings and limits: Contracting clones localized mainly to CM and EM when CD4+ and mainly to EMRA when CD8+. Clones that got smaller from day 15 to 85 had even CD4/CD8, while clones growing later tipped toward CD4+. A subset of responding clones appeared in pre-infection memory, suggesting cross-reactive memory joined.

The rearrangement joins TRBV12-3 or TRBV12-4 to TRBJ2-7; 12 nucleotides line up with TRBD2. The clonotype was recovered from a man younger than 30 who had mild COVID-19 (a few samples of this study predate the infection). Cell type and time point are not known. The specimen was PBMCs or a T cell subset sorted from them (not recorded which). The CDR3 nucleotides are TGTGCCAGCAGCCCAAGGACTAGCGGGATTATCACCTACGAGCAGTACTTC. This codes for CASSPRTSGIITYEQYF.